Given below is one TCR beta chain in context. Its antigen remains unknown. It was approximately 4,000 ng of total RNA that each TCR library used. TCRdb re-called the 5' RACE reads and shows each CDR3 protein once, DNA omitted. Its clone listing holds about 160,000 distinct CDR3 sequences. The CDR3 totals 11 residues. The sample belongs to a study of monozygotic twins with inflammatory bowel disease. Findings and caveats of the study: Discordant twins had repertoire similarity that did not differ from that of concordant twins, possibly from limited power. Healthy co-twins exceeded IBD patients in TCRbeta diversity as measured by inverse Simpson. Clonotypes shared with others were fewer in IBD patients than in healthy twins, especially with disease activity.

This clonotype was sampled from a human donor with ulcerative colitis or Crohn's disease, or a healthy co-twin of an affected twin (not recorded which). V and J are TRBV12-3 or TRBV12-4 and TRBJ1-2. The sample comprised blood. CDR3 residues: CASSGDYGYTF.